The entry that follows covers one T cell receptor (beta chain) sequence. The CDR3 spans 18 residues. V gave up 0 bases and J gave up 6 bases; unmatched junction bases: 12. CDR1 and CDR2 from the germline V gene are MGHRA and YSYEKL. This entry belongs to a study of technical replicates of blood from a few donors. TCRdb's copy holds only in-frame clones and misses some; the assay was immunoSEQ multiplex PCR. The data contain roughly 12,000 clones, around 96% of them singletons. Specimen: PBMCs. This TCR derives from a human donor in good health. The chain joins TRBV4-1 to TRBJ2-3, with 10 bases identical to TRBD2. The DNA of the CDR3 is TGCGCCAGCAGCCAAGAGCACAAGAGCGGGGGGGCATGGGATACGCAGTATTTT. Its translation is CASSQEHKSGGAWDTQYF.